This T cell receptor beta chain stems from a study of T cell responses to AZD1222 COVID-19 vaccine. Study-level results: Seropositive status at baseline applied to only 6 or 7 AZD1222 recipients. The study found Spike-specific TCR breadth and depth rose after two AZD1222 doses. Donors, mostly white British, included more females; clonal diversity was possibly underestimated.

This clone showed up just once. The antigen is not known. Repertoires were generated with immunoSEQ multiplex PCR, while TCRdb's copy carries only in-frame clones and drops some. This repertoire shows about 150,000 clones, 80% to 95% found once; its top ten account for 3.5% to 4.5%. Germline V gene data show CDR1 as SGDLS and CDR2 as YYNGEE. After removal of 0 bases from V and 5 bases from J, the junction contained 2 bases not matched to a gene. This CDR3 comprises 14 residues. The source material was peripheral blood, sampled on day 0 of AZD1222 vaccination. This clonotype originated in an adult in good health. The rearrangement joins TRBV9 to TRBJ1-2; 9 bases fit TRBD1. The CDR3 region is CASSVGGTGYGYTF. The DNA for the CDR3 is TGTGCCAGCAGCGTAGGAGGGACAGGGTATGGCTACACCTTC.